Listed here is a single T cell receptor (beta chain). Trimming cost V 2 bases and J 0 bases, with 17 bases left between them. CDR1 and CDR2 (germline): MGHRA, YSYEKL. The CDR3 loop spans 19 amino acids. The data were obtained in a study of shared clonotypes between healthy human individuals. Data came from immunoSEQ multiplex PCR; TCRdb stores just in-frame clones and leaves some out. The table has around 980,000 clones, approximately 78% seen once. The sample taken for sequencing was memory CD4+ T cells from PBMCs. Stated subset: CD45RA-negative fraction. This sequence was found in a man aged 18 to 30 in good health. Some clones in this sample may be carry-over from other donors' samples. V usage is TRBV4-1 and J usage is TRBJ2-6; either TRBD1 or TRBD2 may fit D (5 bases each). The CDR3 DNA reads as TGCGCCAGCAGCCAAAGGGACGGCTTCATCCTCTCTGGGGCCAACGTCCTGACTTTC. Its translation: CASSQRDGFILSGANVLTF.